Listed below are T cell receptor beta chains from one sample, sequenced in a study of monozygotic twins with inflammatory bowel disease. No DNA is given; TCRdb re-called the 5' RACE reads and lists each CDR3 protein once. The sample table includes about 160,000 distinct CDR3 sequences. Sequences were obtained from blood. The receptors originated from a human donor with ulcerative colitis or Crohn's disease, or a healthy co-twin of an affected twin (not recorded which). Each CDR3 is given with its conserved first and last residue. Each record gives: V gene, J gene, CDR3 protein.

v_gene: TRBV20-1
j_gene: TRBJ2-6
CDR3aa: CSAIPTSGTGSGANVLTF

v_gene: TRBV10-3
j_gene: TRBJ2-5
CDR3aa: CAISESRAATPQETQYF

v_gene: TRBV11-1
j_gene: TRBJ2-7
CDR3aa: CASSSPGTDGSGRKYEQYF

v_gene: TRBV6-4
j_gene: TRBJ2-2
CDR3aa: CASSDSSLGQGPGELFF

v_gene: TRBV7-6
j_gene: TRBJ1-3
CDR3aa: CASSSGQGNTIYF

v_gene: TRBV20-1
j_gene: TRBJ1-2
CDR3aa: CSAPPMEGDGYTF

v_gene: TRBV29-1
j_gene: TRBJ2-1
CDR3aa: CSVGLVPGGQFF

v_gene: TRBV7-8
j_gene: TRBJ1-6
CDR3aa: CASSSRPPGHSPLHF

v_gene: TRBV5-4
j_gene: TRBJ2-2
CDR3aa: CASSRGAAMNTGELFF

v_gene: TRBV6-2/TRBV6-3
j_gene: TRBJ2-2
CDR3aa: CASSYGHPGELFF

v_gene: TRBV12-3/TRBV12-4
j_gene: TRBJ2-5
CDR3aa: CASSPGTRGETQYF

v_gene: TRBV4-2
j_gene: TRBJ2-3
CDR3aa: CASSQDSTDTQYF

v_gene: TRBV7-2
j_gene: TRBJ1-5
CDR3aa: CASTRGGNQPQHF